This passage covers 26 T cell receptor beta chains from one sample sequenced in a study of T cell responses to AZD1222 COVID-19 vaccine. The protocol was immunoSEQ multiplex PCR, while the TCRdb copy is restricted to in-frame clones and leaves out a portion. The profile shows under 150,000 clones, 88% of them singletons. The source was peripheral blood, collected 28 days after the second AZD1222 dose. Receptors originate from an adult who received the AZD1222 COVID-19 vaccine.

The genes are TRBV12-5 and TRBJ1-1; D unresolved. Germline V CDR1 and CDR2: LGHNT, FRNRAP. The CDR3 extends over 14 amino acids. Trimming cost V 1 base and J 1 base, with 7 bases left between them. CDR3 in amino acids: CASGLAESNTEAFF. CDR3 DNA: TGTGCTAGTGGTTTGGCCGAGTCGAACACTGAAGCTTTCTTT.

A single count supports this clone. This rearrangement joins TRBV5-1 to TRBJ2-3, with a tentative D call TRBD2 (6 bases). The CDR3 runs to 14 residues. The V end lost 0 bases, the J end lost 5 bases, and 10 bases lay between the germline ends. Germline lookup yields CDR1 SGHRS and CDR2 YFSETQ. CDR3 amino acids: CASSLAIAVDTQYF. In nucleotides, the CDR3 is TGCGCCAGCAGCTTGGCCATAGCGGTAGATACGCAGTATTTT. The complete variable domain, with remaining parts taken from reference TRBV5-1 and TRBJ2-3, reads KAGVTQTPRYLIKTRGQQVTLSCSPISGHRSVSWYQQTPGQGLQFLFEYFSETQRNKGNFPGRFSGRQFSNSRSEMNVSTLELGDSALYLCASSLAIAVDTQYFGPGTRLTVL.

Remarks on this clone: The same CDR3 can be traced to other DNA sequences in this sample. The chain joins TRBV20-1 to TRBJ1-1; D unclear. The CDR3 is made up of 11 amino acids. Trimming left V 3 bases short and J 4 bases short, with 6 bases between. Germline CDR1 is DFQATT and CDR2 is SNEGSKA (reference sequence). In DNA, the CDR3 is TGCAGTGCTAGCGGGCTCACTGAAGCTTTCTTT. Translated, it gives CSASGLTEAFF.

The genes are TRBV6-1 and TRBJ2-6; D is unresolved. Trimming removed 3 bases at V and 0 bases at J, with 6 bases between. This CDR3 contains 15 residues. The V gene's germline CDR1 is MNHNS and CDR2 SASEGT. The CDR3 loop is CASSDRVSGANVLTF. Here the CDR3 DNA reads TGTGCCAGCAGTGATAGGGTCTCTGGGGCCAACGTCCTGACTTTC.

CDR3 in amino acids: CASSILQGAATEAFF. CDR3 DNA: TGTGCCAGTAGTATATTACAAGGGGCCGCCACTGAAGCTTTCTTT. The chain carries TRBV19 and TRBJ1-1, with D perhaps matching TRBD1 (5 bases). This CDR3 is built from 15 residues. The germline V gene encodes CDR1 LNHDA and CDR2 SQIVND (reference sequence). Between the trimmed V and J ends, which lost 2 bases and 4 bases, there was a span of 14 bases.

The V and J genes are TRBV27 and TRBJ2-1; 12 nucleotides match TRBD2. Unmatched junction bases numbered 10, after V lost 5 bases and J lost 8 bases. The CDR3 sequence is 16 residues long. CDR1 is MNHEY, CDR2 SMNVEV, per germline (reference sequence). CDR3: CASSLSGLAGFDEQFF. In DNA form, the CDR3 reads TGTGCCAGCAGTCTGTCCGGACTAGCGGGGTTCGATGAGCAGTTCTTC.

Notes on this clone: The same CDR3 also results from other DNA sequences found in this sample. The V gene is TRBV19, the J gene TRBJ2-5, with TRBD2 as a possible D gene (6 bases). The V end was cut by 3 bases, the J end by 4 bases, with 12 bases between. Germline V gene sequence: CDR1 LNHDA, CDR2 SQIVND (reference sequence). CDR3 length: 14 amino acids. CDR3 nucleotide sequence: TGTGCCAGTAGTATTGTTGGGGGGTTAGAGACCCAGTACTTC. Translated, it gives CASSIVGGLETQYF.

The count of this clone is one. The rearrangement uses TRBV11-2 and TRBJ2-7; no definite D call. V lost 1 base and J 3 bases, leaving 10 bases between the germline ends. The CDR3 is made up of 14 amino acids. Germline V lookup: CDR1 SGHAT, CDR2 FQNNGV. The CDR3 sequence: CASSLAASDYEQYF. CDR3 nucleotide sequence: TGTGCCAGCAGCTTAGCAGCCTCAGACTACGAGCAGTACTTC.

V usage is TRBV27 and J usage is TRBJ2-2; 8 bases are shared with TRBD2. Trimming took 3 bases from V and 3 from J; bases not matched to a gene: 6. Germline V gene sequence: CDR1 MNHEY, CDR2 SMNVEV (reference sequence). The CDR3 has 16 residues. The chain's CDR3 is CASSFAGGSHTGELFF. Written as DNA, the CDR3 is TGTGCCAGCAGTTTCGCGGGGGGCTCCCACACCGGGGAGCTGTTTTTT.

The chain couples TRBV28 to TRBJ1-2; D is uncertain. CDR3 length: 12 residues. V dropped 7 bases and J dropped 6 bases, with 12 bases sitting between them. Looked up from germline, CDR1 is MDHEN and CDR2 is SYDVKM. CDR3 DNA sequence: TGTGCCAGCATCGGCCAAGAGGATGGCTACACCTTC. Its protein product is CASIGQEDGYTF.

The chain carries TRBV7-2 and TRBJ1-3; D is ambiguous. This CDR3 comprises 16 residues. Germline V gives CDR1 SGHTA, CDR2 FQGNSA. V was clipped by 1 base and J by 2 bases, with 12 bases between them. Written as DNA, the CDR3 is TGTGCCAGCAGCTTAGACCCCACGACGCCTGGAAACACCATATATTTT. This codes for CASSLDPTTPGNTIYF.

This chain uses TRBV4-3 with TRBJ1-1; D may be TRBD1 (5 bases). The CDR3 sequence is 15 residues long. Germline-derived CDR1 and CDR2 are LGHNA and YSLEER. V was cut by 1 base and J by 2 bases, with 11 bases left in between. DNA for the CDR3: TGCGCCAGCAGCCAAGGAGCGACAGACAACACTGAAGCTTTCTTT. It yields the protein CASSQGATDNTEAFF.

This clone has a single count. The rearrangement links TRBV6-2 or TRBV6-3 to TRBJ2-2; D perhaps matches TRBD2 (6 bases). Trimming left V 2 bases short and J 5 bases short, with 18 bases between. The CDR3 extends over 17 amino acids. Germline V gene data show CDR1 as MNHEY and CDR2 as SVGEGT. This CDR3 reads CASSYGGASGRTGELFF. Written as DNA, the CDR3 is TGTGCCAGCAGTTACGGCGGGGCTTCTGGTAGGACCGGGGAGCTGTTTTTT.

This sequence joins TRBV15 and TRBJ2-2, with 7 bases identical to TRBD1. This CDR3 has 17 amino acids. The junction had 7 bases not matched to a gene; V was cut back by 0 bases and J by 3 bases. Germline lookup yields CDR1 LNHNV and CDR2 YYDKDF (reference sequence). The CDR3: CATSRDRDSTDTGELFF. DNA of the CDR3: TGTGCCACCAGCAGAGACCGGGACAGCACCGACACCGGGGAGCTGTTTTTT.

Concerning this clone: This same CDR3 is encoded by further DNA sequences in the sample. This chain connects TRBV6-2 or TRBV6-3 to TRBJ2-2; 8 bases align to TRBD2. The length of the CDR3 is 17 residues. From germline, CDR1 is MNHEY and CDR2 SVGEGT. After removal of 2 bases from V and 5 bases from J, the junction contained 10 bases not matched to a gene. This CDR3 is CASSYPSGGAETGELFF. DNA of the CDR3: TGTGCCAGCAGTTACCCGTCCGGGGGGGCGGAAACCGGGGAGCTGTTTTTT.

V gene TRBV28 combines with J gene TRBJ2-1; 8 bases line up with TRBD2. This CDR3 contains 12 residues. V lost 5 bases to trimming and J lost 9 bases; unmatched junction nucleotides: 3. Germline V gene data show CDR1 as MDHEN and CDR2 as SYDVKM. The chain's CDR3 is CASSLGTSEQFF. The CDR3, as DNA: TGTGCCAGCAGTCTTGGGACTAGTGAGCAGTTCTTC.

The chain employs TRBV10-3 and TRBJ2-7, with a possible D match to TRBD2 (5 bases). Trimming cost V 3 bases and J 3 bases, with 15 bases left between them. The CDR3 is 15 amino acids. Germline V gives CDR1 ENHRY, CDR2 SYGVKD. The DNA of the CDR3 is TGTGCCATCAGTGAAACCGGAACAAGCGGCTACGAGCAGTACTTC. Translation gives CAISETGTSGYEQYF.

The V and J genes are TRBV28 and TRBJ1-5; tentatively, D is TRBD1 (6 bases). CDR3 length: 15 amino acids. The V gene's germline CDR1 is MDHEN and CDR2 SYDVKM. V gave up 3 bases and J gave up 6 bases, with 15 bases separating them. In nucleotides, the CDR3 is TGTGCCAGCAGTTTTGGAGACAGGCGTTCTCAGCCCCAGCATTTT. This gives the protein CASSFGDRRSQPQHF. Drawing the rest from reference TRBV28 and TRBJ1-5, the complete variable domain is DVKVTQSSRYLVKRTGEKVFLECVQDMDHENMFWYRQDPGLGLRLIYFSYDVKMKEKGDIPEGYSVSREKKERFSLILESASTNQTSMYLCASSFGDRRSQPQHFGDGTRLSIL.

DNA for the CDR3: TGCGCCAGCAGCGCCAGACAGGGTGGTTCCACTGAAGCTTTCTTT. It translates to CASSARQGGSTEAFF. V is TRBV5-1 and J is TRBJ1-1; 7 positions match TRBD1. CDR3 length: 15 amino acids. The ends lost 4 bases at V and 4 bases at J; junction bases unmatched: 10. Germline loops: CDR1 SGHRS, CDR2 YFSETQ.

The gene calls are TRBV7-2 and TRBJ1-6; a possible D gene is TRBD1 (5 bases). Germline V gene data show CDR1 as SGHTA and CDR2 as FQGNSA. V was cut by 4 bases and J by 8 bases, with 9 bases left in between. This CDR3 region has 13 residues. For the CDR3, the DNA is TGTGCCAGCAGCTGGGACGGGGATTCACCCCTCCACTTT. Its protein product is CASSWDGDSPLHF.

CDR3 sequence: CASSLGPINYGYTF. DNA for the CDR3: TGTGCCAGCAGCTTAGGACCGATAAACTATGGCTACACCTTC. The chain has TRBV7-2 and TRBJ1-2; D gene ambiguous. Trimming took 1 base from V and 2 from J, leaving 8 bases between them. The length of the CDR3 is 14 residues. CDR1 SGHTA and CDR2 FQGNSA come from the germline V gene.

The CDR3 loop is CASSEALGVAEIQYF. The CDR3 DNA reads as TGTGCCAGCAGTGAAGCGCTTGGGGTCGCCGAGATTCAGTACTTC. The chain carries TRBV2 and TRBJ2-4, with D unresolved. V was shortened by 0 bases and J by 10 bases, with 16 bases between the two germline ends. The CDR3 spans 15 residues. Germline V gene data show CDR1 as SNHLY and CDR2 as FYNNEI. Full variable domain (remainder filled in from reference TRBV2 and TRBJ2-4): EPEVTQTPSHQVTQMGQEVILRCVPISNHLYFYWYRQILGQKVEFLVSFYNNEISEKSEIFDDQFSVERPDGSNFTLKIRSTKLEDSAMYFCASSEALGVAEIQYFGAGTRLSVL.

The chain uses TRBV5-1 and TRBJ2-6, with D perhaps matching TRBD1 (5 bases). Germline V gene lookup returns CDR1 SGHRS and CDR2 YFSETQ. V lost 1 base to trimming and J lost 3 bases, with 11 bases between them. The CDR3 spans 16 residues. The CDR3 coding sequence is TGCGCCAGCAGCTTGTCAGGGCAGGTTGGGGCCAACGTCCTGACTTTC. Translating it yields CASSLSGQVGANVLTF.

The chain employs TRBV5-1 and TRBJ2-1; 11 bases agree with TRBD2. Germline V gives CDR1 SGHRS, CDR2 YFSETQ. With 4 bases clipped from V and 4 bases from J, the junction kept 4 bases outside the gene matches. The CDR3 length is 15 residues. The CDR3 DNA reads TGCGCCAGCAGCGCCGGGACTAGCGGATACAATGAGCAGTTCTTC. Encoded protein: CASSAGTSGYNEQFF.

The CDR3 reads CASSWLPGQGDEQYF. Written as DNA, the CDR3 is TGCGCCAGCAGCTGGCTGCCGGGACAGGGGGACGAGCAGTACTTC. The chain joins TRBV5-1 to TRBJ2-7; 11 bases agree with TRBD1. The CDR3 totals 15 residues. Unmatched junction bases numbered 7, after V lost 3 bases and J lost 5 bases. Germline-derived CDR1 and CDR2 are SGHRS and YFSETQ.

The gene calls are TRBV9 and TRBJ2-1, with 11 bases aligning to TRBD2. The CDR3 totals 16 residues. The germline gives CDR1 SGDLS, CDR2 YYNGEE. Trimming took 1 base from V and 5 from J; bases not matched to a gene: 5. The CDR3 loop is CASSVLAGGADNEQFF. The CDR3 DNA is TGTGCCAGCAGCGTATTAGCGGGGGGGGCAGACAATGAGCAGTTCTTC. Based on the CDR3 plus reference TRBV9 and TRBJ2-1, the full variable domain is DSGVTQTPKHLITATGQRVTLRCSPRSGDLSVYWYQQSLDQGLQFLIQYYNGEERAKGNILERFSAQQFPDLHSELNLSSLELGDSALYFCASSVLAGGADNEQFFGPGTRLTVL.